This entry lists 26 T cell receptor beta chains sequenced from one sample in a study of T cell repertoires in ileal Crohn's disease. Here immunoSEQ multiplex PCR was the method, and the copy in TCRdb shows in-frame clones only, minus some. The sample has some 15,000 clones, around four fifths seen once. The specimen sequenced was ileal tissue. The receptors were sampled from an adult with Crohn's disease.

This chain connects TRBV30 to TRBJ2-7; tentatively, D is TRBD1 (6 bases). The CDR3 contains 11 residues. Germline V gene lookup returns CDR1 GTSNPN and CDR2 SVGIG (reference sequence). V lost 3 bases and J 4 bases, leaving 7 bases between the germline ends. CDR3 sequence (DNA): TGTGCCTGGAGACAGGGTTACGAGCAGTACTTC. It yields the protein CAWRQGYEQYF. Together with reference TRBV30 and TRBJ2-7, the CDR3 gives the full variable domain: SQTIHQWPATLVQPVGSPLSLECTVEGTSNPNLYWYRQAAGRGLQLLFYSVGIGQISSEVPQNLSASRPQDRQFILSSKKLLLSDSGFYLCAWRQGYEQYFGPGTRLTVT.

CDR3 coding DNA: TGCGCCAGTCGGACAGATGGGAACTATGGCTACACCTTC. Amino acids: CASRTDGNYGYTF. This chain uses TRBV10-2 with TRBJ1-2, with a weak D call TRBD1 (6 bases). V was clipped by 9 bases and J by 2 bases, with 13 bases between them. There are 13 residues in the CDR3. Germline V lookup: CDR1 WSHSY, CDR2 SAAADI.

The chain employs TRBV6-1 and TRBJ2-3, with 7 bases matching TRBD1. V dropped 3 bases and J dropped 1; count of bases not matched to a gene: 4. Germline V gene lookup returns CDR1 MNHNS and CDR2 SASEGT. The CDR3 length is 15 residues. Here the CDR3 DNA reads TGTGCCAGCAGTGAGTGGGACAGTCGCACAGATACGCAGTATTTT. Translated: CASSEWDSRTDTQYF.

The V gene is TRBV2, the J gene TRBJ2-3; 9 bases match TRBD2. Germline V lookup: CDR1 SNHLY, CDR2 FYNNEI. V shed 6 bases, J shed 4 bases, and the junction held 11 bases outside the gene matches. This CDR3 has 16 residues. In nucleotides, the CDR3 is TGTGCCAGCAGGAGAGCGGAACTAGCGGGTGCAGATACGCAGTATTTT. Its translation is CASRRAELAGADTQYF.

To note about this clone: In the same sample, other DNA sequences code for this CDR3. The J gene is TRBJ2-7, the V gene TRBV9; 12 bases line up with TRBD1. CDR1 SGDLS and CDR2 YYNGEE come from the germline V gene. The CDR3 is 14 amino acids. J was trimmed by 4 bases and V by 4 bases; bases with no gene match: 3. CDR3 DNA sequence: TGTGCCAGCAGCCCGGGACAGGGGGCATACGAGCAGTACTTC. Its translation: CASSPGQGAYEQYF.

The DNA of the CDR3 is TGCACCAGCAGCGACCAGCGGGGGGGCCGCACCGGGGAGCTGTTTTTT. Residues: CTSSDQRGGRTGELFF. The chain joins TRBV1 to TRBJ2-2; no DNA check was done on the table's D call, TRBD2. TRBV1 is a documented pseudogene. The CDR3 runs 16 residues.

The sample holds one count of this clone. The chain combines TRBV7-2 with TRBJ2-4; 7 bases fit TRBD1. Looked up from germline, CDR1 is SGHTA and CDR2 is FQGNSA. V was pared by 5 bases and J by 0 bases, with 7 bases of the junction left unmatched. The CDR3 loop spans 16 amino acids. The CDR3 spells CASSTSGTVAKNIQYF. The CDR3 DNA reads TGTGCCAGCAGCACCTCCGGGACAGTAGCCAAAAACATTCAGTACTTC.

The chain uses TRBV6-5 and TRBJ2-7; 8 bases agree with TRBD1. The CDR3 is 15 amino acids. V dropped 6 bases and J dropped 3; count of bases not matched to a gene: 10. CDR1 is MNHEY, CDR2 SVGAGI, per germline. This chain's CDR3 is CASRRHSDRDYEQYF. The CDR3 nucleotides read TGTGCCAGCAGAAGACATTCGGACAGGGACTACGAGCAGTACTTC.

CDR3 sequence: CASSLASGSRSDTQYF. In nucleotides, the CDR3 is TGCGCCAGCAGCTTGGCTAGCGGTTCCCGTTCGGATACGCAGTATTTT. This chain connects TRBV5-1 to TRBJ2-3; 7 bases match TRBD2. The CDR3 contains 16 residues. Germline V gene lookup returns CDR1 SGHRS and CDR2 YFSETQ. With 0 bases clipped from V and 6 bases from J, the junction kept 10 bases outside the gene matches. Variable domain in full (rest from reference TRBV5-1 and TRBJ2-3): KAGVTQTPRYLIKTRGQQVTLSCSPISGHRSVSWYQQTPGQGLQFLFEYFSETQRNKGNFPGRFSGRQFSNSRSEMNVSTLELGDSALYLCASSLASGSRSDTQYFGPGTRLTVL.

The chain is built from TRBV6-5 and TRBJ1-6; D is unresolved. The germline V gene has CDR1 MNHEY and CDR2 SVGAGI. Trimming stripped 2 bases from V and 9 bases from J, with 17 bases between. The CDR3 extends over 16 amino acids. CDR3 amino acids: CASSYGRIRKSSPLHF. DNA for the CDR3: TGTGCCAGCAGTTACGGCAGAATCCGTAAATCTTCACCCCTCCACTTT.

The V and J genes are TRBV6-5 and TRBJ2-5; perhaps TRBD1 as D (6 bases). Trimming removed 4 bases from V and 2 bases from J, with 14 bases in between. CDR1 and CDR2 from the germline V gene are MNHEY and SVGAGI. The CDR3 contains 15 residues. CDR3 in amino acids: CASSSSDRFQETQYF. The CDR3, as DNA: TGTGCCAGCAGTTCTTCCGACAGGTTTCAAGAGACCCAGTACTTC.

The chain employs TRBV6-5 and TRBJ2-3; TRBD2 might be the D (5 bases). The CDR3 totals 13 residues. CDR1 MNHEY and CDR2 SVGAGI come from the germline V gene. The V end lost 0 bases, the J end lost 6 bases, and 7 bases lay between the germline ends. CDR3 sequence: CASSYSWEDTQYF. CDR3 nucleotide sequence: TGTGCCAGCAGTTACTCGTGGGAGGATACGCAGTATTTT.

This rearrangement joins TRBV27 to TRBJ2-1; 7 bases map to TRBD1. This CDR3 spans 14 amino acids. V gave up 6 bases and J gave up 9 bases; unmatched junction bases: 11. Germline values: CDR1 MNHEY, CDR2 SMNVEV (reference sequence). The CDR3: CASSRGGPKGEQFF. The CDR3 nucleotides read TGTGCCAGCAGCCGAGGGGGCCCCAAGGGTGAGCAGTTCTTC.

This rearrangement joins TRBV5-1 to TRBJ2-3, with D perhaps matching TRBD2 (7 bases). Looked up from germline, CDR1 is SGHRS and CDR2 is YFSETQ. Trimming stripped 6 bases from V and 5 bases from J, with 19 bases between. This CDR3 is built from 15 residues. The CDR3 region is CASKVFGGGKDTQYF. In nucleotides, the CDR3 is TGCGCCAGCAAGGTTTTCGGCGGGGGCAAAGATACGCAGTATTTT.

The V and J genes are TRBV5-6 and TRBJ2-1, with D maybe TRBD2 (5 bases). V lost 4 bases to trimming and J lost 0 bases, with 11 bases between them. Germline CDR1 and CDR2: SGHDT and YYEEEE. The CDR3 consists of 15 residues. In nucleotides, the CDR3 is TGTGCCAGCAGCCCGGACTCCCACTCCTACAATGAGCAGTTCTTC. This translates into CASSPDSHSYNEQFF.

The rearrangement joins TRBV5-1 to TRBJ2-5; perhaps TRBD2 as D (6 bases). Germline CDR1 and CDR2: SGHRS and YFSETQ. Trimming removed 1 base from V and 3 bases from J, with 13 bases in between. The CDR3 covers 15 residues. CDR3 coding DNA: TGCGCCAGCAGCTTGAATAGCGGTTTGAAAGAGACCCAGTACTTC. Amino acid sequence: CASSLNSGLKETQYF. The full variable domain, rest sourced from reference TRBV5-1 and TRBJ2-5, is KAGVTQTPRYLIKTRGQQVTLSCSPISGHRSVSWYQQTPGQGLQFLFEYFSETQRNKGNFPGRFSGRQFSNSRSEMNVSTLELGDSALYLCASSLNSGLKETQYFGPGTRLLVL.

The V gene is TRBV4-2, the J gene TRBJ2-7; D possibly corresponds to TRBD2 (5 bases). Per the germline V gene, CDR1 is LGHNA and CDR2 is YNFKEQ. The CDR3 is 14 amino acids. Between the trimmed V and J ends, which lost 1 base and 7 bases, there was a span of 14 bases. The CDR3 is CASSQGGLRWEQYF. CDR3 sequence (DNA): TGTGCCAGCAGCCAAGGAGGACTCCGCTGGGAGCAGTACTTC.

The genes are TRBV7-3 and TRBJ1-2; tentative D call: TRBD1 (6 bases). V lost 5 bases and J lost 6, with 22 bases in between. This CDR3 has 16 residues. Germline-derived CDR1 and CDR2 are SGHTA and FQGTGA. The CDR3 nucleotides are TGTGCCAGCAGCCCGACCCCGGGGACAACAATCCATGGCTACACCTTC. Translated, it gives CASSPTPGTTIHGYTF.

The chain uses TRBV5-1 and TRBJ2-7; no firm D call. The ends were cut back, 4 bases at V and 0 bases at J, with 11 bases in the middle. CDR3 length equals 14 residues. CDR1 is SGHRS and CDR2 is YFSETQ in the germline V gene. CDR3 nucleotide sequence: TGCGCCAGCAGCCCTCAAGAGGCCTCCTACGAGCAGTACTTC. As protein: CASSPQEASYEQYF.

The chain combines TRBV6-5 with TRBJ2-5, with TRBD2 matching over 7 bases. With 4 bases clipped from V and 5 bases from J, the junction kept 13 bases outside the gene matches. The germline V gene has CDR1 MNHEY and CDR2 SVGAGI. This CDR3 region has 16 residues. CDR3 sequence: CASSSLAVPGWETQYF. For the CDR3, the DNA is TGTGCCAGCAGTTCCCTAGCGGTCCCCGGTTGGGAGACCCAGTACTTC.

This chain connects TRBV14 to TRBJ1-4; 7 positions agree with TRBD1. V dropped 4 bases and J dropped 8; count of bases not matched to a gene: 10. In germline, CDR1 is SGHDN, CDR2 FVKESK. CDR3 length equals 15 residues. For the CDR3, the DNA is TGTGCCAGCAGCCTTAGACAGGGCCTAAACGAAAAACTGTTTTTT. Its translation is CASSLRQGLNEKLFF.

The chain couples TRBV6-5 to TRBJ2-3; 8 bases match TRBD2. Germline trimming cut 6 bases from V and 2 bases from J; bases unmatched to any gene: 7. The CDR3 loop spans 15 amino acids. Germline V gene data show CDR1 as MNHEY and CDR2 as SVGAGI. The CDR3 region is CASSDSGTVTDTQYF. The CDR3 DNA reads TGTGCCAGCAGCGATAGCGGGACCGTCACAGATACGCAGTATTTT.

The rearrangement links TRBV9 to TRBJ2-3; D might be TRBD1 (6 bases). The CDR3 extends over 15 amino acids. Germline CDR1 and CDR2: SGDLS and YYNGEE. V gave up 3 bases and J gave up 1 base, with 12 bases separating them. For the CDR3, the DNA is TGTGCCAGCAGCGGCCAGGGGCTCGGCACAGATACGCAGTATTTT. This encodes CASSGQGLGTDTQYF. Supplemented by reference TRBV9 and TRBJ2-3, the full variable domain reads DSGVTQTPKHLITATGQRVTLRCSPRSGDLSVYWYQQSLDQGLQFLIQYYNGEERAKGNILERFSAQQFPDLHSELNLSSLELGDSALYFCASSGQGLGTDTQYFGPGTRLTVL.

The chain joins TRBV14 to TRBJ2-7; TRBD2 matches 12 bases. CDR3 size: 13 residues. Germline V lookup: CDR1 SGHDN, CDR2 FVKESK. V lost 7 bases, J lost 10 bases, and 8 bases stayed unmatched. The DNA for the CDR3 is TGTGCCAGCACCGCGGGACTAGCGGGTTCACAGTACTTC. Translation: CASTAGLAGSQYF.

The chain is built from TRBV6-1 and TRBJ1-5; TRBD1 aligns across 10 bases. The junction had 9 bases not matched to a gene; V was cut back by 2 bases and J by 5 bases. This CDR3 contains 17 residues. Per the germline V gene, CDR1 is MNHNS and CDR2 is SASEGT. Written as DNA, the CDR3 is TGTGCCAGCAGTGAATATTGGCCTGGGACAGGGGATCAGCCCCAGCATTTT. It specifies CASSEYWPGTGDQPQHF.

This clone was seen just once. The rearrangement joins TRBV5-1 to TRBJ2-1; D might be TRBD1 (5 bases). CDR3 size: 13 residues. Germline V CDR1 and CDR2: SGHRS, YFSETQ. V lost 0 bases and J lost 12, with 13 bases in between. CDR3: CASSLDIRTLQFF. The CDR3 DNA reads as TGCGCCAGCAGCTTGGACATTAGGACACTGCAGTTCTTC.